Following are 27 T cell receptor beta chains from one sample sequenced in a study of cytomegalovirus exposure and HLA in healthy donors. 13 Jbeta primers and 60 Vbeta primers were used for the PCR. Data came from immunoSEQ multiplex PCR; TCRdb stores just in-frame clones and leaves some out. Counted here are some 150,000 clones, 82% occurring once; the ten biggest clones make up less than 4%. Input material: PBMCs. All receptors derive from a male donor in good health and CMV-seronegative.

This clone was recorded once. This chain connects TRBV2 to TRBJ2-5; 9 bases are a match to TRBD2. The CDR3 runs 15 residues. V lost 6 bases, J lost 3 bases, and 8 bases stayed unmatched. CDR1 is SNHLY and CDR2 is FYNNEI in the germline V gene. The CDR3 region is CASRYLAGSKETQYF. The CDR3, as DNA: TGTGCCAGCAGATACCTAGCGGGGTCGAAAGAGACCCAGTACTTC.

This chain connects TRBV19 to TRBJ1-2; D remains ambiguous. The germline V and J ends were trimmed by 4 bases and 2 bases, with 14 bases remaining between them. CDR1 and CDR2 (germline): LNHDA, SQIVND (reference sequence). The CDR3 is 15 amino acids. The CDR3 protein is CASSRRERSNYGYTF. The CDR3 region has the DNA TGTGCCAGTAGTAGGCGGGAGAGAAGCAACTATGGCTACACCTTC.

The gene calls are TRBV2 and TRBJ2-7; D is perhaps TRBD1 (6 bases). Germline CDR1 SNHLY, CDR2 FYNNEI. The V end lost 6 bases, the J end lost 5 bases, and 17 bases lay between the germline ends. This CDR3 comprises 14 residues. The CDR3 loop is CASSETQGQHEQYF. The CDR3 region has the DNA TGTGCCAGCAGCGAAACGCAGGGGCAGCACGAGCAGTACTTC.

The gene calls are TRBV18 and TRBJ2-2; 13 bases match TRBD2. The CDR3 is made up of 16 amino acids. Germline CDR1 reads KGHSH; CDR2 reads LQKENI. The J segment lost 6 bases and the V segment lost 2 bases, leaving 3 bases of the junction unmatched. CDR3 nucleotides: TGTGCCAGCTCACCATGGACTAGCGGGGGCGCCGGGGAGCTGTTTTTT. Translating gives CASSPWTSGGAGELFF.

The gene calls are TRBV19 and TRBJ2-1; 12 positions agree with TRBD2. This CDR3 is built from 15 residues. V lost 8 bases to trimming and J lost 0 bases; unmatched junction nucleotides: 2. CDR1 is LNHDA, CDR2 SQIVND, per germline (reference sequence). CDR3 region: CASSTSGSSYNEQFF. The CDR3 DNA reads as TGTGCCAGTTCGACTAGCGGGAGCTCCTACAATGAGCAGTTCTTC.

This clone came up once. The gene calls are TRBV18 and TRBJ1-1, with TRBD1 as a possible D gene (6 bases). V was pared by 3 bases and J by 2 bases, with 10 bases between. CDR1 and CDR2 (germline): KGHSH, LQKENI. The CDR3 totals 14 residues. The CDR3 reads CASSPGHLNTEAFF. In DNA form, the CDR3 reads TGTGCCAGCTCACCGGGACACCTAAACACTGAAGCTTTCTTT.

The V gene is TRBV7-8, the J gene TRBJ1-1; 9 bases align to TRBD1. The ends lost 5 bases at V and 3 bases at J; junction bases unmatched: 16. This CDR3 has 18 residues. Germline V lookup: CDR1 SGHVS, CDR2 FQNEAQ. The CDR3 DNA sequence: TGTGCCAGCAGCCCCGAGCCCCGGGACAGGGTAGAATACACTGAAGCTTTCTTT. Encoded protein: CASSPEPRDRVEYTEAFF.

The chain is built from TRBV2 and TRBJ1-1, with D unresolved. Deletions cut 5 bases from V and 0 bases from J, with 13 bases between. Per germline, CDR1 SNHLY and CDR2 FYNNEI. The CDR3 is 15 amino acids. CDR3 sequence: CASSPRAPMNTEAFF. CDR3 nucleotides: TGTGCCAGCAGTCCGAGGGCACCCATGAACACTGAAGCTTTCTTT.

A few counts support this clone. This rearrangement joins TRBV5-4 to TRBJ1-1; D perhaps matches TRBD1 (5 bases). Germline assignment: CDR1 SGHNT and CDR2 YYREEE (reference sequence). The CDR3 spans 16 residues. Trimming removed 3 bases from V and 1 base from J, with 16 bases in between. CDR3 residues: CASSWGGRGQNTEAFF. CDR3 nucleotide sequence: TGTGCCAGCAGCTGGGGGGGTAGGGGCCAGAACACTGAAGCTTTCTTT.

This chain links TRBV7-2 with TRBJ2-7; 12 nucleotides align to TRBD1. V was pared by 4 bases and J by 3 bases, with 4 bases of the junction left unmatched. Germline-derived CDR1 and CDR2 are SGHTA and FQGNSA. The CDR3 covers 15 residues. The CDR3, as DNA: TGTGCCAGCAGCTCCGGGACAGGGGGCTTCTACGAGCAGTACTTC. Translation gives CASSSGTGGFYEQYF.

The chain links TRBV7-2 to TRBJ2-1; D may be TRBD1 (6 bases). Germline loops: CDR1 SGHTA, CDR2 FQGNSA. The CDR3 totals 16 residues. V was cut by 1 base and J by 7 bases, with 17 bases left in between. CDR3 residues: CASSLDGRGLSNEQFF. CDR3 sequence (DNA): TGTGCCAGCAGCTTAGATGGCAGGGGCCTTTCGAATGAGCAGTTCTTC.

The CDR3 loop reads CASSGPTGAGNTIYF. The CDR3 DNA sequence: TGTGCCAGCAGCGGGCCGACAGGGGCCGGAAACACCATATATTTT. This sequence joins TRBV28 and TRBJ1-3; TRBD1 agrees at 8 bases. Germline CDR1 reads MDHEN; CDR2 reads SYDVKM. V shed 6 bases and J 4 bases; nucleotides not matched to a gene: 8. The CDR3 covers 15 residues. Together with reference TRBV28 and TRBJ1-3, the CDR3 gives the full variable domain: DVKVTQSSRYLVKRTGEKVFLECVQDMDHENMFWYRQDPGLGLRLIYFSYDVKMKEKGDIPEGYSVSREKKERFSLILESASTNQTSMYLCASSGPTGAGNTIYFGEGSWLTVV.

Only one count was recorded for this clone. This chain joins TRBV28 and TRBJ2-1, with 14 bases matching TRBD2. Germline values: CDR1 MDHEN, CDR2 SYDVKM. The CDR3 totals 19 residues. V lost 1 base, J lost 1 base, and 6 bases stayed unmatched. The CDR3: CASSLFGLAGGGSYNEQFF. DNA for the CDR3: TGTGCCAGCAGTTTATTCGGACTAGCGGGAGGAGGATCCTACAATGAGCAGTTCTTC. Combining the CDR3 with reference TRBV28 and TRBJ2-1 gives the whole variable domain DVKVTQSSRYLVKRTGEKVFLECVQDMDHENMFWYRQDPGLGLRLIYFSYDVKMKEKGDIPEGYSVSREKKERFSLILESASTNQTSMYLCASSLFGLAGGGSYNEQFFGPGTRLTVL.

This rearrangement joins TRBV5-7 to TRBJ2-6; D is possibly TRBD1 (6 bases). TRBV5-7 is classed as an ORF, of uncertain function. This CDR3 spans 16 amino acids. Deletions cut 4 bases from V and 0 bases from J, with 11 bases between. The CDR3 loop reads CASSLYRDSGANVLTF. Here the CDR3 DNA reads TGTGCCAGCAGCCTGTACAGGGACTCTGGGGCCAACGTCCTGACTTTC.

The V gene is TRBV27, the J gene TRBJ1-5; 8 bases match TRBD1. The V segment lost 2 bases and the J segment 7 bases; nucleotides outside the gene matches: 1. The CDR3 spans 13 residues. The germline V gene encodes CDR1 MNHEY and CDR2 SMNVEV (reference sequence). The CDR3 coding sequence is TGTGCCAGCAGTTTAGGGGACAGGCAGCCCCAGCATTTT. This sequence encodes CASSLGDRQPQHF.

This sequence joins TRBV27 and TRBJ1-1; D is possibly TRBD1 (5 bases). The CDR3 totals 18 residues. V lost 0 bases to trimming and J lost 0 bases, with 17 bases between them. Looked up from germline, CDR1 is MNHEY and CDR2 is SMNVEV (reference sequence). The CDR3 here is CASSLSSLGGSMNTEAFF. Written as DNA, the CDR3 is TGTGCCAGCAGTTTATCATCCCTGGGGGGATCCATGAACACTGAAGCTTTCTTT.

V usage is TRBV29-1 and J usage is TRBJ2-3; D unclear. Germline V gene lookup returns CDR1 SQVTM and CDR2 ANQGSEA. Trimming stripped 3 bases from V and 6 bases from J, with 10 bases between. CDR3 length equals 12 residues. CDR3 coding DNA: TGCAGCGTTGAGGCTAGTGGGGATACGCAGTATTTT. Translating gives CSVEASGDTQYF.

With regard to this clone: The sample has other DNA sequences that encode this CDR3 too. The rearrangement uses TRBV11-2 and TRBJ2-7; D call uncertain. V was pared by 5 bases and J by 7 bases, with 12 bases between. This CDR3 has 12 amino acids. The V gene's germline CDR1 is SGHAT and CDR2 FQNNGV. The chain's CDR3 is CASSPTGYEQYF. DNA of the CDR3: TGTGCCAGCAGCCCGACCGGGTATGAGCAGTACTTC.

V is TRBV4-1 and J is TRBJ2-5, with D possibly matching TRBD2 (5 bases). The CDR3 contains 14 residues. V lost 5 bases and J lost 4, with 14 bases in between. Looked up from germline, CDR1 is MGHRA and CDR2 is YSYEKL. CDR3 coding DNA: TGCGCCAGCAGCTTCGATAGGGCGGGAGAGACCCAGTACTTC. It yields the protein CASSFDRAGETQYF.

This clone turned up a few times. The rearrangement uses TRBV6-5 and TRBJ1-5; a weak D match, TRBD1 (6 bases). The V gene lost 5 bases and the J gene lost 2 bases, with 10 bases spanning the gap. The CDR3 has 14 residues. Per germline, CDR1 MNHEY and CDR2 SVGAGI. In nucleotides, the CDR3 is TGTGCCAGCAGTAAAAGACAGGGCAATCAGCCCCAGCATTTT. Its translation: CASSKRQGNQPQHF.

The chain joins TRBV27 to TRBJ2-1, with D perhaps matching TRBD1 (6 bases). Trimming shortened V by 5 bases and J by 4 bases, and 12 bases separated the two germline ends. This CDR3 has 14 residues. Looked up from germline, CDR1 is MNHEY and CDR2 is SMNVEV (reference sequence). CDR3 region: CASSNRDTYNEQFF. The DNA for the CDR3 is TGTGCCAGCAGTAACCGGGACACGTACAATGAGCAGTTCTTC.

The rearrangement uses TRBV18 and TRBJ1-4; no clear D gene. The V gene's germline CDR1 is KGHSH and CDR2 LQKENI. There are 13 residues in the CDR3. Deletions cut 2 bases from V and 4 bases from J, with 5 bases between. CDR3 sequence (DNA): TGTGCCAGCTCACCAGGGAGTAATGAAAAACTGTTTTTT. It translates to CASSPGSNEKLFF. The whole variable domain, filled in from reference TRBV18 and TRBJ1-4, reads NAGVMQNPRHLVRRRGQEARLRCSPMKGHSHVYWYRQLPEEGLKFMVYLQKENIIDESGMPKERFSAEFPKEGPSILRIQQVVRGDSAAYFCASSPGSNEKLFFGSGTQLSVL.

This sequence joins TRBV11-3 and TRBJ1-1; no definite D call. Germline CDR1 SGHNT, CDR2 YENEEA. The CDR3 is made up of 13 amino acids. The V end was cut by 1 base, the J end by 6 bases, with 9 bases between. This chain's CDR3 is CASSLGGASEAFF. The CDR3 region has the DNA TGTGCCAGCAGCTTAGGGGGAGCCTCTGAAGCTTTCTTT.

The V and J genes are TRBV19 and TRBJ1-1, with TRBD1 as a possible D gene (5 bases). This CDR3 comprises 14 residues. Germline-derived CDR1 and CDR2 are LNHDA and SQIVND (reference sequence). Trimming left V 6 bases short and J 1 base short, with 12 bases between. The CDR3 DNA reads TGTGCCAGTAGCCTCCTGCAGGGGAACACTGAAGCTTTCTTT. This codes for CASSLLQGNTEAFF.

This clone was seen once. V usage is TRBV11-1 and J usage is TRBJ2-3; TRBD2 might be the D (6 bases). Trimming shortened V by 5 bases and J by 0 bases, and 9 bases separated the two germline ends. Per germline, CDR1 SGHAT and CDR2 FQDESV (reference sequence). The CDR3 has 14 amino acids. In DNA, the CDR3 is TGTGCCAGCAGCCAGCGGGTTAGCACAGATACGCAGTATTTT. This translates into CASSQRVSTDTQYF.

This sequence joins TRBV7-9 and TRBJ2-7; the match to TRBD1 covers 7 bases. The CDR3 consists of 13 residues. Per the germline V gene, CDR1 is SEHNR and CDR2 is FQNEAQ (reference sequence). V lost 5 bases to trimming and J lost 2 bases; unmatched junction nucleotides: 3. CDR3 in DNA: TGTGCCAGCAGCCGGGACAGCACCTACGAGCAGTACTTC. It encodes CASSRDSTYEQYF.

V is TRBV10-3 and J is TRBJ2-5; 14 nucleotides match TRBD2. The germline CDR1 and CDR2 sequences are ENHRY and SYGVKD. This CDR3 is built from 13 residues. V shed 10 bases and J 3 bases; nucleotides not matched to a gene: 1. The DNA for the CDR3 is TGTGCCACGGGACTAGCGGGAGAAGAGACCCAGTACTTC. Protein: CATGLAGEETQYF.